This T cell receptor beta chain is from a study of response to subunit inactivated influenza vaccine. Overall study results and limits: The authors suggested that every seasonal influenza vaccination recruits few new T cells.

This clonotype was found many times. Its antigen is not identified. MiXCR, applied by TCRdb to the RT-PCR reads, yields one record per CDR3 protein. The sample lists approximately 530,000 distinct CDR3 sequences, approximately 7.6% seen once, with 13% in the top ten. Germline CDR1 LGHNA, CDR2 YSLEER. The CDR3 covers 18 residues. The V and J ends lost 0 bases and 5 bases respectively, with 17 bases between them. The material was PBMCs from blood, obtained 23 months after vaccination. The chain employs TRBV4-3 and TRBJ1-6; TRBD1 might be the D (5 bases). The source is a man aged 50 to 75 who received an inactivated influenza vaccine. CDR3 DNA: TGCGCCAGCAGCCAAGATCAACCACTGGGACTTGATAATTCACCCCTCCACTTT. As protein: CASSQDQPLGLDNSPLHF.